This T cell receptor (beta chain) was found in a study of Ad26.COV2.S vaccination and SARS-CoV-2 variants. The CDR3 totals 11 residues. Trimming removed 7 bases at V and 6 bases at J, with 10 bases between. The germline V gene has CDR1 MDHEN and CDR2 SYDVKM. Whole-study results and caveats: There was reportedly substantial breadth in spike-specific CD8+ and CD4+ T cell responses after vaccination. Overall T cell responses may have been underestimated by the analyses of TCR breadth and depth. Placebo recipients and vaccine recipients were similar in non-spike TCR breadth.

Clones were read by immunoSEQ multiplex PCR, and TCRdb kept only the in-frame ones, dropping some. The sample contains 43,000 or so clones, roughly four fifths of which appear only once. As to this clone: Its antigen is unknown.

This clonotype originated in a human donor who had recovered from COVID-19. Sequencing was performed on peripheral blood, taken after recovery from COVID-19. The J gene is TRBJ2-7, the V gene TRBV28; maybe TRBD1 (5 bases). As DNA, the CDR3 is TGTGCCAGCACCCAAACAGGCGAGCAGTACTTC. This codes for CASTQTGEQYF.